This record looks at one T cell receptor beta chain sequence and its context. What it recognizes is unknown. Assay: immunoSEQ multiplex PCR; the TCRdb copy retains only in-frame clones and omits some. Of 1 million to 1.2 million clones listed, about 72% are singletons. CDR1 and CDR2 (germline): SGHNT, YYREEE (reference sequence). Trimming took 0 bases from V and 1 from J, leaving 8 bases between them. The CDR3 runs 15 residues. This entry is derived from a study of shared clonotypes between healthy human individuals. Regarding the study as a whole: Having only a few donors restricted how much genetic and exposure-history diversity was captured. Estimated richness was generally greater in naive than memory subsets.

Material: memory CD4+ T cells from PBMCs. The subset denotes: CD45RA-negative fraction. The chain employs TRBV5-4 and TRBJ1-5, with D hard to call. The origin of this receptor is a man between 18 and 35 years old in good health. Some clones in this sample may be carry-over from other donors' samples. The CDR3 sequence: CASSLGQESNQPQHF. In DNA, the CDR3 is TGTGCCAGCAGCTTGGGCCAGGAGAGCAATCAGCCCCAGCATTTT.